This TCR beta chain was sequenced for a study of cytomegalovirus exposure and HLA in healthy donors listed by TCRdb under 2017. A note on the overall study: According to an earlier analysis of a few hundred of the donors, some 180 million T cells yielded 120 million or so unique TCR beta sequences and about 300 Gb of sequence data. Approximately 300 gigabases of sequencing data and tens of millions of unique TCR sequences made up an early release that covered several hundred HLA-typed donors. Among the approximately 420 genotyped donors, approximately 82% belonged to the genetic ancestry cluster associated with self-reported Caucasian donors. The aim of the study was to test whether cataloging public T cell receptors could identify signatures of past pathogen exposure. The study used immunosequencing to profile the T cell repertoires of approximately 690 subjects and linked those repertoires to cytomegalovirus serostatus. Besides the first cohort of roughly 700 subjects, a separate validation cohort made up of 90 to 150 different subjects was used. To predict cytomegalovirus infection status, the study brought together high-throughput TCR immunosequencing, statistical association of individual TCRs with disease status, and machine learning. A later analysis re-analyzed previously published TCR beta repertoires from 550 to 700 donors and added high-resolution HLA genotyping to study TCR occurrence patterns. The later analysis used no new phenotypic data to find candidate immune exposures, relying instead on TCR beta sequences and their occurrence across donors. An earlier analysis of around 640 of the donors used high-throughput TCR beta sequencing to judge whether each TCR beta V gene segment behaved as functional or pseudogenic. Donor age, sex, ethnicity and CMV serostatus were compiled alongside the repertoire data. In a later genetic analysis, genome-wide SNP genotypes for 398 of the 666 donors were used, and that subset was treated as a discovery cohort. All discovery cohort repertoires had been generated using a single sequencing platform. HLA typing included class I and class II loci at four-digit resolution. The number of typed donors differed by locus: about 620-640 for A, B, C, DRB1 and DQB1; roughly 510 for DQA1; 606 for DPA1; and roughly 490 for DPB1. Because of strong linkage in the cohort, a few DR-DQ haplotypes were treated as single units for association and clustering. Among roughly 370 genotyped donors of the cohort, an average of about 240,000 unique TCR beta nucleotide sequences were sequenced per donor, 15% to 20% of them non-productive.

Receptor libraries were prepared by the immunoSEQ multiplex PCR assay. The multiplex PCR relied on a mix of 60 forward primers for TCR Vbeta segments and 13 reverse primers for TCR Jbeta segments. The CDR3 region of rearranged TCR beta genes was amplified from genomic DNA with a multiplex PCR assay. The amplified TCR beta libraries were sequenced on the Illumina HiSeq System as 87-base-pair reads. The source study handled its data this way. A later analysis tallied 75 million to 85 million unique TCR beta chains across the 550 to 850 repertoires, and about 10 million of those chains were shared by two or more donors. A nearest-neighbor algorithm error-corrected the raw reads and collapsed the reads into unique sequences, merging closely related sequences to remove PCR and sequencing errors. CDR3 sequences were aligned to IMGT reference sequences to assign V, D and J gene segments. For a sequence to be retained, a match of at least six nucleotides was required to both a V gene segment and a J gene segment. Rearrangements were called productive when the CDR3 lacked stop codons and stayed in frame with V and J; all others were non-productive. CDR3 was defined by IMGT convention, running from the second conserved V-encoded cysteine to the conserved J-encoded phenylalanine. Sequences without an unambiguous match to a single V gene segment were excluded from the earlier analysis of 500 to 700 of the donors. An earlier analysis of a few hundred of the donors classified V segments as functional when productive rearrangements were above 56.7% and as segregating when the standard deviation between donors was above 5%. To diagnose cytomegalovirus status from the catalog of TCR beta chain sequences, a statistical classification framework was built. V and J gene assignment, in a later analysis, came from comparing TCR nucleotide sequences with IMGT/GENE-DB human TR gene sequences. Using the TCRdist pipeline, a later analysis assigned CDR3 sequences along with most-parsimonious VDJ recombination scenarios. A later analysis defined each TCR beta chain by its CDR3 amino acid sequence plus V-gene family, and excluded reads lacking a unique V-gene family. A later analysis removed 450 to 600 highly shared, low-generation-probability nucleotide sequences to deal with suspected cross-contamination and a sequencing artifact. In a later analysis, a clonal expansion index for each public chain was calculated from normalized within-repertoire ranks of inferred template counts. In a later analysis, generation probabilities were computed with a VDJ recombination model fitted to out-of-frame rearrangements, and the resulting probabilities were checked against IGoR. In a later analysis, hypergeometric tests were used to score TCR-TCR, TCR-HLA and TCR-CMV co-occurrence, with a repertoire-size bias correction applied to TCR pairs. To estimate false discovery rates, a later analysis permuted the HLA or CMV assignments 20 times. In a later analysis, co-occurring TCRs were grouped using DBSCAN, and TCRdist sequence similarity was added for clustering within HLA-allele-positive subsets. Repertoires with fewer than 30,000 or more than 120,000 public chains, plus five repertoires with anomalous nucleotide sharing, were excluded from co-occurrence clustering. In its TCRdb copy, this immuneACCESS table keeps in-frame sequences only and misses some clones. Where compared with another copy, unresolved V genes explain less than half of these, and the others have no known cause. The D gene and trimming were derived from the DNA, and the V and J assignments and clone size from that table. The sample table lists 150,000 to 200,000 clones, approximately 59% of them with a count of one. About 3.2% of the sample belongs to the ten largest clones.

Including cysteine and phenylalanine, the CDR3 has 13 amino acids. The read is trimmed to its CDR3 DNA, 39 bases read in frame from base 1. The trim is 5 bases for V and 5 bases for J, with a gap of 12 bases between the germline ends. CDR1 and CDR2 are drawn from the germline V gene (reference sequence): SEHNR, FQNEAQ. As for this clone: Its antigen is currently not known. Base qualities are missing; no much larger clone stands one base away.

Overall results and qualifications from the work: At a false discovery rate of 0.05, a later analysis linked 15,000 to 20,000 TCR beta sequences to specific HLA alleles. The classifier was reported to diagnose cytomegalovirus status with high specificity and sensitivity in both the original cohort and the validation cohort. The study gave a list of under 200 TCR beta chains associated with cytomegalovirus. The authors suggested that the approach could potentially be extended to other disease states and immunological phenotypes. Linkage disequilibrium might explain the correlated functional status among segregating V segments, but an unknown experimental factor could not be ruled out. When HLA alleles, especially DR and DQ, strongly co-occurred, attributing TCR associations to individual alleles was difficult. Broadly in line with IMGT annotations, most TCR beta V segments showed up in productive rearrangements about 87% or about 30% of the time in an earlier analysis of several hundred of the donors. According to a later analysis, TCR association rates differed among HLA loci, with DRB1 alleles showing the most associated TCRs and HLA-C alleles showing the fewest. V-gene and J-gene trimming of TCR beta chains was associated with a missense DCLRE1C variant in a later genetic analysis, and the association was replicated in an independent cohort. Presence/absence analyses assumed roughly uniform sequencing depth across donors, an assumption that may not hold. In vitro tests confirmed that a few of the cytomegalovirus-associated TCR beta chains recognize cytomegalovirus antigens. A later analysis reported that several top co-occurrence clusters appeared linked to parvovirus B19, influenza, CMV and Epstein-Barr virus. Because counts were too low, fewer than 20 rarely observed V segments, including chromosome 9 orphons, were excluded from the earlier analysis of 587 of the donors. Immune exposure information for the cohort was limited to CMV serostatus. The 87-base-pair reads could not distinguish some IMGT-functional V segments, including TRBV6-2 and TRBV6-3, so those segments were excluded. The sequencing pipeline was judged likely to have produced a cluster of highly shared sequence variants as a technical artifact. A later analysis found that most CMV-associated TCR beta chains appeared HLA-restricted, with HLA associations seemingly driven largely by CMV exposure. Most TCR sequences were seen in very few donors, while some public TCRs were found in many individuals. Compared with equally common non-associated chains, HLA-associated TCR beta chains in a later analysis were more clonally expanded and had lower generation probabilities. Because some donors lacked HLA typing at each locus, the association tests relied only on the typed subset. In a later genetic analysis, fewer N-insertions in productive TCRs were reported among donors in an Asian-associated ancestry cluster than the roughly 700-donor mean. In this cohort, only TCR beta chains were sequenced, and detectable features were limited by the absence of alpha or paired-chain data. A further reported finding was that TCR beta sequences accurately predicted the HLA-A and HLA-B alleles for most subjects in the first cohort.

The cohort consisted of some 670 healthy bone marrow donors. At the time of sampling, all cohort members were nominally healthy, though unrecorded immune exposures were likely present. The donor was CMV seronegative and belonged to the group of 352 seronegative cohort members. Every donor gave a peripheral blood sample, and the peripheral blood mononuclear cells from that sample were used for TCR beta sequencing. The Qiagen DNeasy Blood Extraction Kit was used to extract genomic DNA from the blood cell samples. Recombination joined TRBV7-9 with TRBJ1-1, with the D gene not clear enough to name. This receptor was taken from a man between 40 and 49 years old in good health and CMV-seronegative. The sequencing input was PBMCs. For the CDR3, the sequence is CASSQSESTEAFF. The DNA sequence reads TGTGCCAGCAGCCAGAGCGAAAGTACTGAAGCTTTCTTT.